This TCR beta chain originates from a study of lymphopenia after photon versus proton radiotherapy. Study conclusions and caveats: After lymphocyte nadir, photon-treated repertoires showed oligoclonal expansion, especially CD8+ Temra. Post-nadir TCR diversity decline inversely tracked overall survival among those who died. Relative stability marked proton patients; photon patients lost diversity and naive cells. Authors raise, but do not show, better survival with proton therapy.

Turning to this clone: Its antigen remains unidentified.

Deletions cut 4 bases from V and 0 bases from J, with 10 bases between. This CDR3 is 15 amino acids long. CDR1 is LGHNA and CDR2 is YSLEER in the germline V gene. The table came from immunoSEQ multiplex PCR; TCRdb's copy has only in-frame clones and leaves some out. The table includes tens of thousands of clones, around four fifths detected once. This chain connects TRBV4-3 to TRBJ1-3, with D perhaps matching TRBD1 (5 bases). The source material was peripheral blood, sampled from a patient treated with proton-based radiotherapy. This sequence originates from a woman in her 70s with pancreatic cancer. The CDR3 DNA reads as TGCGCCAGCAGCCTCATGGGGGACTCTGGAAACACCATATATTTT. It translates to CASSLMGDSGNTIYF.